A single sample gave rise to the 19 T cell receptor beta chains below, sequenced in a study of patients and donors after allogeneic stem cell transplantation. TCRdb re-called the RT-PCR reads through MiXCR, storing one row per CDR3 protein. The repertoire includes about a million distinct CDR3 sequences, over 15% of them detected once, and around 6% sits in the top ten. Sequences were obtained from blood, either unsorted or a sorted T cell fraction (not recorded which). Receptor source: a human donor who was either an allogeneic HSCT recipient or a stem cell or donor lymphocyte infusion donor (not recorded which). It is not recorded whose cells these are; they may come from a transplant donor.

The chain carries TRBV7-9 and TRBJ2-3; a weak D match, TRBD2 (6 bases). This CDR3 has 16 amino acids. Germline CDR1 SEHNR, CDR2 FQNEAQ (reference sequence). V was shortened by 0 bases and J by 3 bases, with 13 bases between the two germline ends. CDR3 sequence: CASSLALAPITDTQYF. CDR3 nucleotide sequence: TGTGCCAGCAGCTTAGCGCTAGCGCCCATAACAGATACGCAGTATTTT.

This chain links TRBV6-1 with TRBJ2-5, with a weak D call TRBD2 (6 bases). The CDR3 is 15 residues long. Germline assignment: CDR1 MNHNS and CDR2 SASEGT. Trimming stripped 6 bases from V and 5 bases from J, with 19 bases between. CDR3 nucleotides: TGTGCCAGCAGCCGCGGTTCAGCGGGCCGGGAGACCCAGTACTTC. Residues: CASSRGSAGRETQYF.

This clonotype turned up a few times. The chain has TRBV11-1 and TRBJ2-5; 10 bases are a match to TRBD2. The CDR3 totals 18 residues. With 1 base clipped from V and 2 bases from J, the junction kept 10 bases outside the gene matches. Germline loops: CDR1 SGHAT, CDR2 FQDESV (reference sequence). For the CDR3, the DNA is TGTGCCAGCAGCTTAGGCTATAGCGGGAGGACCCCTCAAGAGACCCAGTACTTC. It yields the protein CASSLGYSGRTPQETQYF.

This chain joins TRBV9 and TRBJ2-3; possible D gene TRBD1, 5 bases. Deletions cut 1 base from V and 3 bases from J, with 12 bases between. Germline V gene data show CDR1 as SGDLS and CDR2 as YYNGEE. The CDR3 totals 15 residues. CDR3 amino acids: CASSVLGDGTDTQYF. The CDR3 DNA reads as TGTGCCAGCAGCGTATTAGGGGATGGAACAGATACGCAGTATTTT.

This clonotype was recorded a few times. The gene calls are TRBV7-9 and TRBJ1-1, with D unresolved. The CDR3 runs 15 residues. Germline-derived CDR1 and CDR2 are SEHNR and FQNEAQ (reference sequence). Trimming removed 0 bases from V and 1 base from J, with 9 bases in between. In DNA, the CDR3 is TGTGCCAGCAGCTTAGCGCGAGTAAGGAACACTGAAGCTTTCTTT. Translation: CASSLARVRNTEAFF.

This clonotype was found once. This chain connects TRBV6-5 to TRBJ1-1; TRBD1 might be the D (5 bases). Germline V gene sequence: CDR1 MNHEY, CDR2 SVGAGI. The V end was cut by 5 bases, the J end by 11 bases, with 12 bases between. There are 11 residues in the CDR3. The CDR3 is CASSLRDRAFF. The CDR3 DNA follows: TGTGCCAGCAGTCTCCGGGACCGGGCTTTCTTT.

The sample holds a few counts of this clonotype. The rearrangement joins TRBV6-5 to TRBJ1-1; D remains ambiguous. Trimming pared 4 bases from V and 3 bases from J, leaving 21 bases between. The CDR3 consists of 17 residues. Germline-derived CDR1 and CDR2 are MNHEY and SVGAGI. The CDR3, as DNA: TGTGCCAGCAGTTCTCCGCCGGGAGTCGGGCCTGACACTGAAGCTTTCTTT. Protein sequence: CASSSPPGVGPDTEAFF.

V and J are TRBV27 and TRBJ2-1; tentatively, D is TRBD2 (6 bases). Germline lookup yields CDR1 MNHEY and CDR2 SMNVEV (reference sequence). The CDR3 is 14 amino acids. Trimming took off 1 base at V and 7 bases at J, with 11 bases between the two ends. The CDR3 here is CASSLLAALNEQFF. DNA of the CDR3: TGTGCCAGCAGTTTATTAGCGGCCTTAAATGAGCAGTTCTTC.

The gene calls are TRBV3-1 and TRBJ1-2, with D unclear. V was pared by 0 bases and J by 7 bases, with 6 bases between. The CDR3 is made up of 12 amino acids. Germline lookup yields CDR1 LGHDT and CDR2 YNNKEL (reference sequence). The CDR3 region is CASSQDNVGYTF. The CDR3 DNA reads TGTGCCAGCAGCCAAGATAATGTTGGCTACACCTTC. The variable domain in full, completed from reference TRBV3-1 and TRBJ1-2, reads DTAVSQTPKYLVTQMGNDKSIKCEQNLGHDTMYWYKQDSKKFLKIMFSYNNKELIINETVPNRFSPKSPDKAHLNLHINSLELGDSAVYFCASSQDNVGYTFGSGTRLTVV.

The V call is TRBV20-1, the J call TRBJ2-1; a possible D gene is TRBD1 (5 bases). With 6 bases removed from V and 6 bases from J, the gap between germline ends came to 15 bases. CDR1 is DFQATT, CDR2 SNEGSKA, per germline (reference sequence). This CDR3 has 13 residues. The CDR3 coding sequence is TGCAGTGCCCAGACAGTAAAGCTCAATGAGCAGTTCTTC. Translated, it gives CSAQTVKLNEQFF.

A few counts support this clonotype. V gene TRBV7-2 combines with J gene TRBJ2-4; 12 bases align to TRBD2. This CDR3 contains 16 residues. CDR1 and CDR2 from the germline V gene are SGHTA and FQGNSA. V dropped 4 bases and J dropped 6; count of bases not matched to a gene: 7. The CDR3 protein is CASSSSLAGGSNIQYF. The CDR3 DNA reads as TGTGCCAGCAGCTCCTCACTAGCGGGAGGATCAAACATTCAGTACTTC.

There are many counts of this clonotype. The rearrangement links TRBV29-1 to TRBJ1-1; D not resolved. CDR1 is SQVTM, CDR2 ANQGSEA, per germline. Between the trimmed V and J ends, which lost 0 bases and 1 base, there was a span of 9 bases. The CDR3 is 14 amino acids. The CDR3 protein is CSVEDLWGNTEAFF. In DNA form, the CDR3 reads TGCAGCGTTGAAGATCTTTGGGGGAACACTGAAGCTTTCTTT.

This clonotype ranks as medium-sized. The V call is TRBV18, the J call TRBJ2-7, with a weak D call TRBD2 (5 bases). Germline lookup yields CDR1 KGHSH and CDR2 LQKENI. CDR3 length: 13 amino acids. Trimming stripped 8 bases from V and 4 bases from J, with 15 bases between. The CDR3 region is CASSGAAVYEQYF. The CDR3 DNA reads as TGTGCCAGCAGCGGCGCGGCGGTGTACGAGCAGTACTTC.

This clonotype was counted only a few times. This chain uses TRBV5-6 with TRBJ2-5; D unclear. V was trimmed by 0 bases and J by 0 bases, leaving 15 bases between them. Looked up from germline, CDR1 is SGHDT and CDR2 is YYEEEE. This CDR3 comprises 17 residues. This CDR3 is CASSLAVVRVYQETQYF. The CDR3 DNA follows: TGTGCCAGCAGCTTGGCTGTAGTTCGTGTGTACCAAGAGACCCAGTACTTC.

The V call is TRBV30, the J call TRBJ2-7, with D uncertain. This CDR3 spans 11 amino acids. The V end was cut by 3 bases, the J end by 1 base, with 4 bases between. Germline CDR1 GTSNPN, CDR2 SVGIG (reference sequence). CDR3 bases: TGTGCCTGGAGGCAGTCCTACGAGCAGTACTTC. Protein product: CAWRQSYEQYF.

On this clonotype: A read error may account for a junction end that differs from germline. V usage is TRBV7-2 and J usage is TRBJ1-3; 8 nucleotides align to TRBD1. Per germline, CDR1 SGHTA and CDR2 FQGNSA. The CDR3 is 15 amino acids. This chain's CDR3 is CASTLGGTGGNTIYF. The CDR3 nucleotides read TGTGCCAGCACCTTAGGTGGGACAGGTGGAAACACCATATATTTT. The full variable domain, its missing parts supplied by reference TRBV7-2 and TRBJ1-3, is GAGVSQSPSNKVTEKGKDVELRCDPISGHTALYWYRQSLGQGLEFLIYFQGNSAPDKSGLPSDRFSAERTGGSVSTLTIQRTQQEDSAVYLCASTLGGTGGNTIYFGEGSWLTVV.

This clonotype was observed a handful of times. The rearrangement links TRBV7-6 to TRBJ1-3; D uncertain. The CDR3 is 15 amino acids. Germline values: CDR1 SGHVS, CDR2 FNYEAQ. V lost 4 bases and J 0 bases, leaving 10 bases between the germline ends. The CDR3 DNA reads TGTGCCAGCAGCTCGCCCCAGGACTCTGGAAACACCATATATTTT. It codes for CASSSPQDSGNTIYF.

This clonotype has just one count. The rearrangement uses TRBV7-2 and TRBJ2-4; D might be TRBD1 (5 bases). V lost 1 base and J 0 bases, leaving 7 bases between the germline ends. In germline, CDR1 is SGHTA, CDR2 FQGNSA. The CDR3 sequence is 15 residues long. The CDR3 region has the DNA TGTGCCAGCAGCTTAGAGGGGATAGCCAAAAACATTCAGTACTTC. It specifies CASSLEGIAKNIQYF.

The chain joins TRBV6-1 to TRBJ2-7; possibly TRBD2 for D (7 bases). The length of the CDR3 is 15 residues. Germline CDR1 and CDR2: MNHNS and SASEGT. V lost 8 bases and J lost 3, with 20 bases in between. CDR3 bases: TGTGCCAGCCAAAACCTAGGGGGGGGACTCTACGAGCAGTACTTC. It codes for CASQNLGGGLYEQYF.